This TCR beta chain was captured in a study of blood T cell repertoires in COVID-19. On the study more broadly: Samples taken during acute and convalescent COVID-19 were collected in the United States, Italy and Spain. PBMCs, B-cell-depleted T cells, or T cells provided the cDNA or gDNA that made up the material.

Original processing notes: Amplification of reference gene primers was used by the study to estimate nucleated cell counts. TCRdb's copy holds only in-frame clones and misses some; the assay was immunoSEQ multiplex PCR. D and trimming were read from the DNA, whereas the V and J calls and clone size are those reported in that table. Found here are about 480,000 clones, 70% to 90% of them singletons; the top ten hold approximately 2%. The study recruited people aged about 18 to 90 years across approximately 25 US areas. Germline V lookup: CDR1 LNHNV, CDR2 YYDKDF (reference sequence). There are 16 residues in the CDR3. Between the trimmed V and J ends, which lost 0 bases and 4 bases, there was a span of 15 bases.

The receptor was derived from a young woman with acute COVID-19. This sequence joins TRBV15 and TRBJ2-5; D might be TRBD2 (6 bases). Sequenced input: PBMCs or T cells enriched from blood (not recorded which). In nucleotides, the CDR3 is TGTGCCACCAGCAGAGAGGGGAGGCTAGCACGAGAGACCCAGTACTTC. Amino acid sequence: CATSREGRLARETQYF.